This T cell receptor beta chain was obtained from a study of early stage breast cancer tumors. Study outcomes and limitations: Most shared enriched TCRB sequences were commonly generated ones. Tumors had approximately 2.5-fold higher T cell density than normal breast.

V was clipped by 4 bases and J by 5 bases, with 9 bases between them. The length of the CDR3 is 13 residues. In germline, CDR1 is SGHTA, CDR2 FQGTGA. This table comes from immunoSEQ multiplex PCR, and its TCRdb copy is limited to in-frame clones, with some not included. This sample has about 6,500 clones, with around 66% found just once. To note about this clone: Its antigen remains unknown.

Sampling of the adjacent normal breast tissue occurred about 1.7-4.5 cm from the tumor. Source material: normal breast tissue next to the tumor. The chain joins TRBV7-3 to TRBJ2-1, with D possibly matching TRBD2 (6 bases). The TCR comes from a person aged 50 to 59 with breast cancer. CDR3 residues: CASSSGVNNEQFF. CDR3 coding DNA: TGTGCCAGCAGCTCGGGAGTGAACAATGAGCAGTTCTTC.